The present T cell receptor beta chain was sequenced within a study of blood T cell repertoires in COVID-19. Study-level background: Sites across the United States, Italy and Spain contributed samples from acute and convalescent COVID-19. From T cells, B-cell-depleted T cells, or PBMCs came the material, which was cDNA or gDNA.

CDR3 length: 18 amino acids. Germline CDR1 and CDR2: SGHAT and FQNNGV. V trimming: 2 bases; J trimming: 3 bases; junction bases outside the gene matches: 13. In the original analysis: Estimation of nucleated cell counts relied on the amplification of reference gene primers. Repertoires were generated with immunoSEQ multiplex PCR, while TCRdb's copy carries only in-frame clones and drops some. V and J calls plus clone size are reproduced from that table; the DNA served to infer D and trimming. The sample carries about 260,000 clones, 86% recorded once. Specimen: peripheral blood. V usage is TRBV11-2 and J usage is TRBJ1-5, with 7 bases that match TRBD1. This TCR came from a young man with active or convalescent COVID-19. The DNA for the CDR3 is TGTGCCAGCAGCTTAAAATCTGTCAGGGGGATTTACAATCAGCCCCAGCATTTT. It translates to CASSLKSVRGIYNQPQHF.